Listed below are T cell receptor beta chains from one sample, sequenced in a study of Ad26.COV2.S vaccination and SARS-CoV-2 variants. Clones were sequenced by immunoSEQ multiplex PCR, and TCRdb holds only the in-frame ones, with some missing. Of fewer than 400,000 clones in the sample, around 81% were seen once. The sample in question was peripheral blood, obtained in a trial of Ad26.COV2.S vaccine versus placebo. Receptor source: a person aged 18 to 65 who received the Ad26.COV2.S COVID-19 vaccine or a placebo. CDR3s include the opening cysteine and the closing phenylalanine or tryptophan. The D gene is left open where the match is weak. Part of the rows lack a size; the others show once, few, many or a class for expanded clones.

V	size	J	D	CDR3	DNA
TRBV28	NA	TRBJ2-5	NA	CASSLGLAPYQETQYF	TGTGCCAGCAGTTTAGGGTTAGCTCCGTACCAAGAGACCCAGTACTTC
TRBV11-3	NA	TRBJ2-7	NA	CASSLVETNAYEQYF	TGTGCCAGCAGCTTAGTTGAAACCAATGCCTACGAGCAGTACTTC
TRBV12-5	NA	TRBJ1-1	NA	CASGVVAEAFF	TGTGCTAGTGGTGTCGTTGCTGAAGCTTTCTTT
TRBV28	NA	TRBJ2-7	TRBD1	CASSQTGLYEQYF	TGTGCCAGCAGCCAGACAGGGCTCTACGAGCAGTACTTC
TRBV7-3	NA	TRBJ2-5	TRBD1	CASSLQGAETQYF	TGTGCCAGCAGCTTACAGGGGGCGGAGACCCAGTACTTC
TRBV7-3	NA	TRBJ2-2	TRBD2	CASSLSGGGKELFF	TGTGCCAGCAGCTTAAGCGGGGGAGGCAAGGAGCTGTTTTTT
TRBV5-1	NA	TRBJ2-7	NA	CASSQGTHSYEQYF	TGCGCCAGCAGCCAGGGAACACACTCCTACGAGCAGTACTTC
TRBV11-2	many	TRBJ1-6	NA	CASSLAYPPALHF	TGTGCCAGCAGCTTAGCATATCCCCCCGCCCTCCACTTT
TRBV28	NA	TRBJ2-7	TRBD1	CASREWDRGDEQYF	TGTGCCAGTAGAGAGTGGGACAGGGGAGACGAGCAGTACTTC
TRBV4-2	NA	TRBJ2-2	TRBD2	CASSSSGGAAGELFF	TGTGCCAGCAGCTCTAGCGGGGGGGCGGCCGGGGAGCTGTTTTTT
TRBV9	NA	TRBJ1-6	NA	CASSAVLLGNNSPLHF	TGTGCCAGCAGCGCCGTTCTGCTGGGAAATAATTCACCCCTCCACTTT
TRBV2	NA	TRBJ2-4	TRBD2	CASRKGLAANIQYF	TGTGCCAGCAGAAAAGGACTAGCGGCTAACATTCAGTACTTC
TRBV11-2	NA	TRBJ1-4	NA	CASSILNEKLFF	TGTGCCAGCAGTATACTAAATGAAAAACTGTTTTTT
TRBV28	NA	TRBJ2-7	NA	CASRSQGSYEQYF	TGTGCCAGCAGATCTCAGGGTTCCTACGAGCAGTACTTC
TRBV5-1	NA	TRBJ2-1	NA	CASSLAGRPLEQFF	TGCGCCAGCAGCTTGGCAGGCAGACCCTTGGAGCAGTTCTTC
TRBV5-8	once	TRBJ1-5	NA	CASSLVRGQVFNQPQHF	TGTGCCAGCAGCTTGGTCAGGGGTCAGGTGTTCAATCAGCCCCAGCATTTT
TRBV19	NA	TRBJ1-5	NA	CASSMSHLLNQPQHF	TGTGCCAGTAGTATGAGTCATCTCCTAAATCAGCCCCAGCATTTT
TRBV7-9	NA	TRBJ2-1	NA	CASSLAYRGNEQFF	TGTGCCAGCAGCTTAGCCTATCGGGGTAATGAGCAGTTCTTC
TRBV6-6	once	TRBJ2-7	TRBD2	CAIRRGGGSYEQYF	TGTGCGATCAGGCGCGGGGGGGGTTCGTACGAGCAGTACTTC
TRBV15	NA	TRBJ1-1	TRBD1	CATSRVGTAYWENTEAFF	TGTGCCACCAGCAGAGTCGGGACAGCGTATTGGGAAAACACTGAAGCTTTCTTT
TRBV28	NA	TRBJ2-3	TRBD2	CASSPRGRTQYF	TGTGCCAGCAGTCCGCGGGGGAGGACGCAGTATTTT
TRBV3-1/TRBV3-2	NA	TRBJ2-7	NA	CASSQSTGRSEQYF	TGTGCCAGCAGCCAATCTACAGGGCGAAGCGAGCAGTACTTC
TRBV2	NA	TRBJ2-2	TRBD1	CASSRDRSVGELFF	TGTGCCAGCAGTCGGGACAGGTCTGTCGGGGAGCTGTTTTTT
TRBV19	few	TRBJ2-3	TRBD1	CASSIQGAIRTDTQYF	TGTGCCAGTAGTATTCAGGGGGCGATTCGGACAGATACGCAGTATTTT
TRBV7-6	NA	TRBJ2-5	NA	CASSSRPSETQYF	TGTGCCAGCAGCTCCCGACCCTCGGAGACCCAGTACTTC
TRBV5-1	few	TRBJ1-1	NA	CASSHSSAKNTEAFF	TGCGCCAGCAGCCATTCTTCGGCCAAGAACACTGAAGCTTTCTTT
TRBV7-9	NA	TRBJ2-3	NA	CASSHAEITDTQYF	TGTGCCAGCAGCCATGCAGAAATCACAGATACGCAGTATTTT
TRBV7-8	NA	TRBJ2-2	TRBD1	CASSPNLNRGTGDTGELFF	TGTGCCAGCAGCCCAAATCTTAACAGGGGTACCGGGGACACCGGGGAGCTGTTTTTT
TRBV19	NA	TRBJ1-6	TRBD1	CASSPRTGFSFNSPLHF	TGTGCCAGTAGTCCCCGGACAGGGTTCAGTTTTAATTCACCCCTCCACTTT
TRBV10-1	NA	TRBJ2-5	NA	CASMFIGETQYF	TGCGCCAGCATGTTTATTGGGGAGACCCAGTACTTC
TRBV27	NA	TRBJ1-4	NA	CASSLRRGGEKLFF	TGTGCCAGCAGTTTACGTAGGGGCGGCGAAAAACTGTTTTTT
TRBV5-1	NA	TRBJ1-5	TRBD1	CASSLDGTADQPQHF	TGCGCCAGCAGCTTGGACGGGACAGCCGATCAGCCCCAGCATTTT
TRBV2	NA	TRBJ1-1	NA	CASSERKNAFF	TGTGCCAGCAGTGAAAGAAAGAACGCTTTCTTT
TRBV7-8	NA	TRBJ2-7	NA	CASSHPEGTSYEQYF	TGTGCCAGCAGCCACCCCGAGGGGACCTCCTACGAGCAGTACTTC
TRBV4-1	NA	TRBJ1-2	NA	CASSLDPGPYGYTF	TGCGCCAGCAGCCTCGACCCGGGACCCTATGGCTACACCTTC
TRBV27	NA	TRBJ2-5	TRBD2	CASSSGTSGGYQETQYF	TGTGCCAGCAGTTCAGGGACTAGCGGGGGATACCAAGAGACCCAGTACTTC
TRBV7-9	NA	TRBJ2-6	NA	CASSPRLGDHSGANVLTF	TGTGCCAGCAGCCCGCGACTAGGGGACCACTCTGGGGCCAACGTCCTGACTTTC
TRBV19	few	TRBJ1-5	TRBD1	CASSTGGGQPQHF	TGTGCCAGTAGCACAGGGGGCGGACAGCCCCAGCATTTT
TRBV12-3/TRBV12-4	NA	TRBJ1-1	TRBD1	CASSLTGDTEAFF	TGTGCCAGCAGTCTGACAGGGGACACTGAAGCTTTCTTT
TRBV9	NA	TRBJ2-5	NA	CASSVGNYGAETQYF	TGTGCCAGCAGCGTAGGGAACTACGGGGCAGAGACCCAGTACTTC
TRBV28	NA	TRBJ2-3	NA	CASSLGGRHTQYF	TGTGCCAGCAGTTTAGGGGGGCGGCATACGCAGTATTTT
TRBV15	NA	TRBJ1-6	TRBD1	CATSRKGAHRGPLSSPYNSPLHF	TGTGCCACCAGCCGTAAAGGGGCCCACAGGGGGCCTTTAAGCTCCCCCTATAATTCACCCCTCCACTTT
TRBV7-9	NA	TRBJ2-5	NA	CASSLFETQETQYF	TGTGCCAGCAGCTTATTTGAGACTCAAGAGACCCAGTACTTC
TRBV7-9	NA	TRBJ2-7	TRBD1	CASSLATGGYYEQYF	TGTGCCAGCAGCTTAGCTACAGGGGGCTATTACGAGCAGTACTTC
TRBV3-1/TRBV3-2	NA	TRBJ1-2	TRBD1	CASSQDPGGDYGYTF	TGTGCCAGCAGCCAAGATCCAGGGGGAGACTATGGCTACACCTTC
TRBV19	NA	TRBJ2-5	NA	CASSIPSITETQYF	TGTGCCAGTAGTATCCCTAGCATTACAGAGACCCAGTACTTC
TRBV5-1	NA	TRBJ2-1	TRBD2	CASSLTGGNNEQFF	TGCGCCAGCAGCCTCACGGGGGGGAACAATGAGCAGTTCTTC
TRBV4-1	NA	TRBJ2-5	TRBD2	CASSQAWTSPEGTQYF	TGCGCCAGCAGCCAGGCCTGGACTAGCCCGGAGGGGACCCAGTACTTC
TRBV6-5	once	TRBJ1-1	NA	CASSYSGQPNTEAFF	TGTGCCAGCAGTTACTCTGGGCAGCCGAACACTGAAGCTTTCTTT
TRBV28	NA	TRBJ1-5	NA	CASSFMGFNSNQPQHF	TGTGCCAGCAGTTTTATGGGGTTTAATAGCAATCAGCCCCAGCATTTT
TRBV6-4	few	TRBJ2-7	TRBD1	CASSSGWDRYF	TGTGCCAGCAGTTCGGGGTGGGACAGATACTTC